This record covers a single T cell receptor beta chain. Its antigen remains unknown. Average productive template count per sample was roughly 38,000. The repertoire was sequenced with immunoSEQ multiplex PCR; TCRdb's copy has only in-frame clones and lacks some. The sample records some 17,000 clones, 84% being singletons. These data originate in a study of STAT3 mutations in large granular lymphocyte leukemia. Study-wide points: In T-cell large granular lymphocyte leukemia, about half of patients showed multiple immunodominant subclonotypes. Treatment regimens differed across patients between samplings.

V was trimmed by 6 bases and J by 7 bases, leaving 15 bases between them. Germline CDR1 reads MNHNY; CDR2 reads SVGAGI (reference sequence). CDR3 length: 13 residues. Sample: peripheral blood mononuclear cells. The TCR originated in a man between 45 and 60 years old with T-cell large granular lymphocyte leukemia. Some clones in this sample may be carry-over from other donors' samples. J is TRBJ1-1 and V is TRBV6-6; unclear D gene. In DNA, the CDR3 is TGTGCCAGCAGCCCTGGACCGGTAGATGAAGCTTTCTTT. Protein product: CASSPGPVDEAFF.